This T cell receptor beta chain is from a study of HIV-infected patients and healthy controls. General study results and limits: Significantly higher mean Gini indices appeared in HIV-infected repertoires, possibly reflecting oligoclonality.

Alpha and beta constant-region primers primed reverse transcription of about 470 ng RNA. Each of the alpha and beta chains got its own library through chain-specific third strand synthesis with indices. From the 5' RACE reads, TCRdb called clonotypes with MiXCR, one entry per CDR3 protein. The top ten hold approximately 3.9% of the sample, which has tens of thousands of distinct CDR3 sequences, 8.5% to 9% seen once. This clonotype was counted many times. The antigen remains unidentified. No cell fractionation was done, so the repertoire covers all unsorted peripheral blood T cells. Germline CDR1 ENHRY, CDR2 SYGVKD. The CDR3 has 16 amino acids. V dropped 2 bases and J dropped 1; count of bases not matched to a gene: 2.

The clonotype originates from an adult in good health. The sample was blood. The V call is TRBV10-3, the J call TRBJ1-5; 10 bases align to TRBD1. The CDR3 spells CAISEPGQGSNQPQHF. In DNA, the CDR3 is TGTGCCATCAGTGAGCCGGGACAGGGGAGCAATCAGCCCCAGCATTTT.